This T cell receptor (beta chain) was sequenced in a study of blood T cell repertoires in COVID-19. Recovery meant two consecutive negative NP/OP PCR tests, professional clearance, or resolved symptoms. Original data processing: Counts of nucleated cells, estimated from reference gene primer amplification, were obtained. TCRdb's copy holds only in-frame clones and misses some; the assay was immunoSEQ multiplex PCR. Clonal size and the V and J genes are those of that table, whereas D and trimming came from the DNA. The data contain roughly 220,000 clones, 80% to 85% of them seen just once; the ten biggest clones take up about 7%. The CDR3 contains 15 residues. Trimming took 1 base from V and 7 from J, leaving 13 bases between them. The germline V gene has CDR1 SSHAT and CDR2 FNYEAQ (reference sequence).

The gene calls are TRBV7-7 and TRBJ2-2, with a possible D match to TRBD2 (5 bases). Sequencing was performed on PBMCs or T cells enriched from blood (not recorded which). This TCR came from a woman aged 40-49 years who had recovered from COVID-19. Here the CDR3 DNA reads TGTGCCAGCAGCTTAGAAGGTGGAGGCTTCGGGGAGCTGTTTTTT. This codes for CASSLEGGGFGELFF. Drawing the rest from reference TRBV7-7 and TRBJ2-2, the complete variable domain is GAGVSQSPRYKVTKRGQDVTLRCDPISSHATLYWYQQALGQGPEFLTYFNYEAQPDKSGLPSDRFSAERPEGSISTLTIQRTEQRDSAMYRCASSLEGGGFGELFFGEGSRLTVL.